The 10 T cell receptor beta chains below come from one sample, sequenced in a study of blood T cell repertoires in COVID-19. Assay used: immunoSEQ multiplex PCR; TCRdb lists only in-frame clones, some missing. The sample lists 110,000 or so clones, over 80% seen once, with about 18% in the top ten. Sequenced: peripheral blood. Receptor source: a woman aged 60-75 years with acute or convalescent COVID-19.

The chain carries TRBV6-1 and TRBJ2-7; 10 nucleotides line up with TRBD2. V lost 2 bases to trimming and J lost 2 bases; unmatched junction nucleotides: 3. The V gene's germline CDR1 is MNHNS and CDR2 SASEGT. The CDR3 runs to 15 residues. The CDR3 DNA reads TGTGCCAGCAGTGAACTAGCGGGAGAGCCCTACGAGCAGTACTTC. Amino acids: CASSELAGEPYEQYF.

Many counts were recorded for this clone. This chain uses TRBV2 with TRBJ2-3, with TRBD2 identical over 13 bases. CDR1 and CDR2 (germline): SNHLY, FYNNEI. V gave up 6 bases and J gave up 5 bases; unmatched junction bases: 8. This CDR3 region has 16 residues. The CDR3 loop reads CASRGTSGIIGDTQYF. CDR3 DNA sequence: TGTGCCAGCAGGGGGACTAGCGGGATTATCGGAGATACGCAGTATTTT.

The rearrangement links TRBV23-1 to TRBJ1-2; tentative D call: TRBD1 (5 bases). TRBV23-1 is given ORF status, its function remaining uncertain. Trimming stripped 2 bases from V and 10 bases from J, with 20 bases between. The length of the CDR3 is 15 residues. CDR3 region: CASSQPGGSGVDYTF. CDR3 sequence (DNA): TGCGCCAGCAGTCAACCCGGGGGGAGTGGTGTGGACTACACCTTC.

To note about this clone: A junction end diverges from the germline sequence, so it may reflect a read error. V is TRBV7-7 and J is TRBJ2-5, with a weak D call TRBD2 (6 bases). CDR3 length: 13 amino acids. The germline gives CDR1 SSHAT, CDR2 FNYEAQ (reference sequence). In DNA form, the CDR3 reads TGTGCTAGCAGCCGGGGACTGAAAGAGACCCAGTACTTC. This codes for CASSRGLKETQYF.

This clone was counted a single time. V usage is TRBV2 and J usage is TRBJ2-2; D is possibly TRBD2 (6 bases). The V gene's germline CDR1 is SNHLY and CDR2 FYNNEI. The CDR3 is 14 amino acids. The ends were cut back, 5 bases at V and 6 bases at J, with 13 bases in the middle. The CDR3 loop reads CASSLRGQAGELFF. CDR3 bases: TGTGCCAGCAGTCTGCGGGGTCAGGCCGGGGAGCTGTTTTTT.

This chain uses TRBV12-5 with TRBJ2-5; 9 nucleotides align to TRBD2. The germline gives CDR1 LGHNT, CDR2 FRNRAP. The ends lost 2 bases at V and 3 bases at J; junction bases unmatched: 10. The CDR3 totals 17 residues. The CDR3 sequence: CASGLNKLAGNKETQYF. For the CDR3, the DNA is TGTGCTAGTGGTTTGAATAAGCTAGCGGGGAATAAAGAGACCCAGTACTTC. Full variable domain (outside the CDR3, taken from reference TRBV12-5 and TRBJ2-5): DARVTQTPRHKVTEMGQEVTMRCQPILGHNTVFWYRQTMMQGLELLAYFRNRAPLDDSGMPKDRFSAEMPDATLATLKIQPSEPRDSAVYFCASGLNKLAGNKETQYFGPGTRLLVL.

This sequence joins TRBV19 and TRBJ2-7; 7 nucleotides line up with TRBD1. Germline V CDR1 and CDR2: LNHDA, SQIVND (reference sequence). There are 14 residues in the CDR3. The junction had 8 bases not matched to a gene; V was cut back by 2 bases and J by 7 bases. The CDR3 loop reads CASSITGAYGEQYF. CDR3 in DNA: TGTGCCAGTAGTATAACAGGGGCTTATGGAGAGCAGTACTTC.

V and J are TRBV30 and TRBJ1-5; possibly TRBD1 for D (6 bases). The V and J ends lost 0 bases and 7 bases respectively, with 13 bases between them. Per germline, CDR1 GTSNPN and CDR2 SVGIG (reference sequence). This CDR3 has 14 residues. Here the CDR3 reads CAWSVLGAQQPQHF. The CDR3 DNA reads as TGTGCCTGGAGTGTACTGGGGGCTCAGCAGCCCCAGCATTTT.

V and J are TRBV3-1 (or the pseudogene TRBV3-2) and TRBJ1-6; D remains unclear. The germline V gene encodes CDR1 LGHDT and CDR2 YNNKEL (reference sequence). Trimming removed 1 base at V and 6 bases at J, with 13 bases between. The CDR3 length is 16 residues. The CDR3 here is CASSQAWRASNSPLHF. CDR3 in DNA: TGTGCCAGCAGCCAAGCGTGGCGGGCTTCTAATTCACCCCTCCACTTT.

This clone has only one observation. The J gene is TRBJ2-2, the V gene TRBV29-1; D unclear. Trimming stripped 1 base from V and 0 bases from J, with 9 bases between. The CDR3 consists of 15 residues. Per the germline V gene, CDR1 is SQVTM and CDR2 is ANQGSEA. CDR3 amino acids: CSVEGPRSNTGELFF. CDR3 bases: TGCAGCGTTGAAGGCCCCAGATCGAACACCGGGGAGCTGTTTTTT.